This TCR beta chain came from a study of CXCR3-negative and CXCR3-positive naive CD8 T cells. On this clonotype itself: The antigen is unknown.

The study, taken as a whole, reports: CXCR3 expression dropped partially after cryopreservation, and most assays relied on fresh PBMCs. A higher hydrophobicity marked the TRB CDR3s of CXCR3-positive naive cells versus CXCR3-negative naive cells. Naive subsets showed comparable surface CD5, and TCR interaction strength was also inferred from TRB CDR3 physicochemistry. The TRBV-TRBJ usage of naive CXCR3-negative and CXCR3-positive cells was similar, but that of memory cells differed.

5' RACE that incorporated UMI labels was used to prepare the TRB cDNA libraries. TCRdb re-called the 5' RACE reads and catalogs CDR3 proteins one per entry, DNA excluded. In all, the sample yields approximately 88,000 distinct CDR3 sequences. Germline lookup yields CDR1 SNHLY and CDR2 FYNNEI. The CDR3 has 17 amino acids. Researchers sorted 300,000 cells of each CD8+ T cell subset in triplicate. This receptor was identified in a human donor in good health. Some clones in this sample may be carry-over from other donors' samples. The rearrangement links TRBV2 to TRBJ2-7; with no DNA, the TCRdb D assignment of TRBD1 cannot be verified. Material: naive CXCR3+ CD8+ T cells from blood. Subset of the sample: CD45RO-CCR7+CD27+CD95- naive CD8+ T cells expressing CXCR3 (TNR3+). The CDR3 is CASRSGGVRQELYEQYF.